The 30 T cell receptor beta chains listed next were all sequenced from one sample in a study of Ad26.COV2.S vaccination and SARS-CoV-2 variants. Here immunoSEQ multiplex PCR was the method, and the copy in TCRdb shows in-frame clones only, minus some. The sample contains some 45,000 clones, around 83% of which appear only once. The sample consisted of peripheral blood, taken after recovery from COVID-19. All receptors come from a human donor who had recovered from COVID-19.

The chain joins TRBV18 to TRBJ1-2, with TRBD1 matching over 7 bases. This CDR3 is built from 14 residues. Germline V gene sequence: CDR1 KGHSH, CDR2 LQKENI. Germline trimming cut 6 bases from V and 8 bases from J; bases unmatched to any gene: 12. This CDR3 reads CASSPSTGKEGYTF. CDR3 DNA sequence: TGTGCCAGCTCTCCATCGACAGGGAAAGAAGGCTACACCTTC.

The J gene is TRBJ1-2, the V gene TRBV19; D remains ambiguous. Germline V gene data show CDR1 as LNHDA and CDR2 as SQIVND (reference sequence). Trimming cost V 0 bases and J 4 bases, with 6 bases left between them. This CDR3 is built from 13 residues. The CDR3 spells CASSIDRGYGYTF. CDR3 coding DNA: TGTGCCAGTAGTATAGATCGGGGCTATGGCTACACCTTC. The variable domain in full, with the rest retrieved from reference TRBV19 and TRBJ1-2, is DGGITQSPKYLFRKEGQNVTLSCEQNLNHDAMYWYRQDPGQGLRLIYYSQIVNDFQKGDIAEGYSVSREKKESFPLTVTSAQKNPTAFYLCASSIDRGYGYTFGSGTRLTVV.

The rearrangement joins TRBV12-3 or TRBV12-4 to TRBJ1-1; D remains ambiguous. The V and J ends lost 6 bases and 4 bases respectively, with 6 bases between them. This CDR3 contains 11 residues. The CDR3 nucleotides read TGTGCCAGCAGGCGAGGCACTGAAGCTTTCTTT. Amino acid sequence: CASRRGTEAFF.

The chain recombines TRBV3-1 (or the pseudogene TRBV3-2) with TRBJ2-1; a weak D match, TRBD1 (6 bases). The CDR3 is made up of 15 amino acids. Germline CDR1 and CDR2: LGHDT and YNNKEL (reference sequence). V shed 4 bases and J shed 4 bases, with 14 bases lying between them. CDR3 loop: CASSLWDNEYNEQFF. The CDR3 DNA reads as TGTGCCAGCAGCCTTTGGGACAACGAATACAATGAGCAGTTCTTC.

The V and J genes are TRBV7-9 and TRBJ1-1; D call uncertain. The CDR3 consists of 14 residues. V dropped 5 bases and J dropped 1 base, with 11 bases sitting between them. From germline, CDR1 is SEHNR and CDR2 FQNEAQ (reference sequence). CDR3 sequence: CASSPLRENTEAFF. DNA for the CDR3: TGTGCCAGCAGCCCCCTGCGGGAGAACACTGAAGCTTTCTTT.

This chain uses TRBV11-2 with TRBJ1-2, with no clear D. Trimming shortened V by 3 bases and J by 4 bases, and 12 bases separated the two germline ends. Germline loops: CDR1 SGHAT, CDR2 FQNNGV. This CDR3 has 14 amino acids. DNA for the CDR3: TGTGCCAGCAGCTTCCCGAGCAGGCGCTATGGCTACACCTTC. It yields the protein CASSFPSRRYGYTF.

V is TRBV24-1 and J is TRBJ1-2; 7 nucleotides align to TRBD1. This CDR3 contains 16 residues. The germline V gene encodes CDR1 KGHDR and CDR2 SFDVKD. J lost 3 bases, V lost 2 bases, and 8 bases had no gene match. The CDR3 here is CATSDSKDRWDYGYTF. CDR3 nucleotides: TGTGCCACCAGTGATTCAAAGGACAGGTGGGACTATGGCTACACCTTC.

The J gene is TRBJ1-3, the V gene TRBV5-1, with a tentative D call TRBD1 (6 bases). The CDR3 runs 15 residues. Trimming removed 3 bases from V and 2 bases from J, with 12 bases in between. Germline loops: CDR1 SGHRS, CDR2 YFSETQ. CDR3 DNA sequence: TGCGCCAGCAGCTACCAACAGGGAACTGGAAACACCATATATTTT. This codes for CASSYQQGTGNTIYF.

The genes are TRBV5-1 and TRBJ2-2; 7 bases agree with TRBD1. The CDR3 length is 15 residues. V lost 3 bases and J lost 2; bases outside the gene matches: 4. CDR1 is SGHRS, CDR2 YFSETQ, per germline. The CDR3: CASSWDRPNTGELFF. CDR3 DNA sequence: TGCGCCAGCAGCTGGGACAGACCTAACACCGGGGAGCTGTTTTTT.

The rearrangement joins TRBV7-2 to TRBJ1-3, with D perhaps TRBD1 (5 bases). The germline V gene has CDR1 SGHTA and CDR2 FQGNSA. V lost 1 base and J 4 bases, leaving 11 bases between the germline ends. There are 15 residues in the CDR3. The CDR3 here is CASSLGQGKGNTIYF. The CDR3 DNA reads TGTGCCAGCAGCTTAGGGCAGGGCAAGGGAAACACCATATATTTT.

The chain combines TRBV24-1 with TRBJ2-3; D possibly corresponds to TRBD1 (6 bases). Trimming cost V 4 bases and J 0 bases, with 25 bases left between them. Germline CDR1 reads KGHDR; CDR2 reads SFDVKD. The CDR3 sequence is 20 residues long. The CDR3 reads CATSDPYFRDISSSTDTQYF. The CDR3 DNA reads TGTGCCACCAGTGACCCATACTTCCGGGACATCTCATCTAGCACAGATACGCAGTATTTT.

CDR3 in amino acids: CASSLAGTGGDGYTF. The CDR3 DNA reads TGTGCCAGCAGCTTAGCCGGGACAGGGGGCGACGGCTACACCTTC. The chain couples TRBV7-8 to TRBJ1-2; 12 nucleotides align to TRBD1. This CDR3 has 15 amino acids. The V gene end was trimmed by 0 bases and the J gene end by 8 bases; junction bases not matched to a gene: 4. Germline V lookup: CDR1 SGHVS, CDR2 FQNEAQ. The full variable domain, rest sourced from reference TRBV7-8 and TRBJ1-2, is GAGVSQSPRYKVAKRGQDVALRCDPISGHVSLFWYQQALGQGPEFLTYFQNEAQLDKSGLPSDRFFAERPEGSVSTLKIQRTQQEDSAVYLCASSLAGTGGDGYTFGSGTRLTVV.

The chain uses TRBV5-4 and TRBJ1-2, with D unresolved. Germline assignment: CDR1 SGHNT and CDR2 YYREEE (reference sequence). The V end lost 2 bases, the J end lost 1 base, and 9 bases lay between the germline ends. The CDR3 is made up of 14 amino acids. CDR3 nucleotides: TGTGCCAGCAGCTTCTCAGCTATTAACTATGGCTACACCTTC. This translates into CASSFSAINYGYTF.

This chain uses TRBV5-1 with TRBJ1-2, with TRBD1 matching 9 bases. V gave up 0 bases and J gave up 5 bases; unmatched junction bases: 8. The CDR3 loop spans 16 amino acids. Germline loops: CDR1 SGHRS, CDR2 YFSETQ. Here the CDR3 DNA reads TGCGCCAGCAGCTTGGCGGCGGGGACAGGGTGGTATGGCTACACCTTC. As protein: CASSLAAGTGWYGYTF.

The V call is TRBV18, the J call TRBJ1-5; no reliable D call. The V gene lost 3 bases and the J gene lost 2 bases, with 11 bases spanning the gap. Germline V gives CDR1 KGHSH, CDR2 LQKENI. The CDR3 contains 15 residues. The CDR3 nucleotides are TGTGCCAGCTCACCCTCCATTGGCGGCAATCAGCCCCAGCATTTT. Amino acids: CASSPSIGGNQPQHF.

This clone was detected only a few times. J is TRBJ2-5 and V is TRBV4-1; tentative D call: TRBD2 (5 bases). The CDR3 has 15 amino acids. V lost 1 base and J 5 bases, leaving 14 bases between the germline ends. Germline V gene lookup returns CDR1 MGHRA and CDR2 YSYEKL. In DNA, the CDR3 is TGCGCCAGCAGCCAAGCCTACACGGGGTTGGAGACCCAGTACTTC. Amino acid sequence: CASSQAYTGLETQYF.

This clone was seen just once. The rearrangement uses TRBV19 and TRBJ2-3; 7 nucleotides agree with TRBD1. The CDR3 loop spans 17 amino acids. V trimming: 4 bases; J trimming: 1 base; junction bases outside the gene matches: 11. Germline CDR1 LNHDA, CDR2 SQIVND (reference sequence). The CDR3 sequence: CASSRETTGRRTDTQYF. The CDR3 DNA reads TGTGCCAGTAGTAGAGAAACGACAGGGCGACGCACAGATACGCAGTATTTT.

The J gene is TRBJ2-5, the V gene TRBV6-6; weak D call: TRBD1 (7 bases). V was trimmed by 6 bases and J by 1 base, leaving 15 bases between them. In germline, CDR1 is MNHNY, CDR2 SVGAGI (reference sequence). The CDR3 runs 15 residues. The CDR3 DNA reads TGTGCCAGCAGCCCCCAGGGGGGCCCCCAAGAGACCCAGTACTTC. Translated: CASSPQGGPQETQYF.

The rearrangement uses TRBV13 and TRBJ1-2, with 7 nucleotides matching TRBD1. Looked up from germline, CDR1 is PRHDT and CDR2 is FYEKMQ (reference sequence). There are 15 residues in the CDR3. Trimming cost V 0 bases and J 2 bases; bases outside gene matches: 3. CDR3 DNA: TGTGCCAGCAGCTTAGGCGGCAGGGGGAACTATGGCTACACCTTC. Translated, it gives CASSLGGRGNYGYTF.

This clone has a single count. J is TRBJ1-2 and V is TRBV7-9; weak D call: TRBD1 (6 bases). Trimming left V 4 bases short and J 4 bases short, with 13 bases between. The germline CDR1 and CDR2 sequences are SEHNR and FQNEAQ (reference sequence). The CDR3 extends over 14 amino acids. The CDR3 region has the DNA TGTGCCAGCAGCTCAAGACAGGCTGCCTATGGCTACACCTTC. It translates to CASSSRQAAYGYTF.

The rearrangement links TRBV4-1 to TRBJ1-2; a weak D match, TRBD1 (6 bases). The CDR3 consists of 16 residues. Trimming stripped 2 bases from V and 7 bases from J, with 20 bases between. The V gene's germline CDR1 is MGHRA and CDR2 YSYEKL. CDR3 in amino acids: CASSQPGGPLNRGYTF. CDR3 sequence (DNA): TGCGCCAGCAGCCAACCGGGGGGGCCCTTGAATCGTGGCTACACCTTC.

The chain recombines TRBV10-2 with TRBJ2-7; 8 positions agree with TRBD1. The length of the CDR3 is 14 residues. V lost 4 bases to trimming and J lost 3 bases; unmatched junction nucleotides: 5. Germline V lookup: CDR1 WSHSY, CDR2 SAAADI. The DNA for the CDR3 is TGCGCCAGCAGTGTGGGACAGGCATTCTACGAGCAGTACTTC. It encodes CASSVGQAFYEQYF.

This sequence joins TRBV7-9 and TRBJ1-1; no definite D call. The germline V gene has CDR1 SEHNR and CDR2 FQNEAQ (reference sequence). This CDR3 spans 13 amino acids. V shed 3 bases and J shed 3 bases, with 8 bases lying between them. CDR3 sequence (DNA): TGTGCCAGCAGCTTTGGCGAGCACACTGAAGCTTTCTTT. Its protein product is CASSFGEHTEAFF.

V and J are TRBV10-2 and TRBJ1-5; no reliable D call. V was clipped by 7 bases and J by 0 bases, with 7 bases between them. This CDR3 has 13 amino acids. The germline gives CDR1 WSHSY, CDR2 SAAADI. The CDR3 spells CASTGNSNQPQHF. As DNA, the CDR3 is TGCGCCAGCACGGGAAATAGCAATCAGCCCCAGCATTTT.

The chain uses TRBV3-1 (or the pseudogene TRBV3-2) and TRBJ2-1; 16 bases are a match to TRBD2. CDR1 is LGHDT and CDR2 is YNNKEL in the germline V gene (reference sequence). V dropped 4 bases and J dropped 7; count of bases not matched to a gene: 1. This CDR3 contains 15 residues. CDR3 protein: CASSPGLAGGNEQFF. CDR3 nucleotide sequence: TGTGCCAGCAGCCCGGGACTAGCGGGGGGGAATGAGCAGTTCTTC.

The chain recombines TRBV12-3 or TRBV12-4 with TRBJ2-1; no clear D. V shed 3 bases and J shed 7 bases, with 7 bases lying between them. The CDR3 is made up of 12 amino acids. CDR3 sequence: CASSFSRNEQFF. For the CDR3, the DNA is TGTGCCAGCAGTTTTTCAAGGAATGAGCAGTTCTTC.

The chain is built from TRBV12-3 or TRBV12-4 and TRBJ1-1; unclear D gene. V shed 7 bases and J shed 6 bases, with 15 bases lying between them. The CDR3 runs 13 residues. The CDR3 here is CASNQPGRSEAFF. The CDR3 region has the DNA TGTGCCAGCAATCAACCCGGGCGCTCTGAAGCTTTCTTT.

This chain uses TRBV5-1 with TRBJ1-2; tentatively, D is TRBD1 (5 bases). This CDR3 region has 15 residues. Deletions cut 0 bases from V and 5 bases from J, with 14 bases between. Per the germline V gene, CDR1 is SGHRS and CDR2 is YFSETQ. The CDR3 here is CASSLDGTYFYGYTF. The CDR3 DNA reads TGCGCCAGCAGCTTGGACGGGACTTATTTTTATGGCTACACCTTC.

The J gene is TRBJ1-1, the V gene TRBV24-1, with D possibly TRBD1 on 5 matching bases. Germline V gene data show CDR1 as KGHDR and CDR2 as SFDVKD. Trimming stripped 1 base from V and 5 bases from J, with 7 bases between. The CDR3 contains 13 residues. This chain's CDR3 is CATSDLWGTEAFF. CDR3 DNA sequence: TGTGCCACCAGTGATTTATGGGGGACTGAAGCTTTCTTT.

J is TRBJ2-7 and V is TRBV19; possibly TRBD2 for D (5 bases). Germline lookup yields CDR1 LNHDA and CDR2 SQIVND (reference sequence). CDR3 length equals 13 residues. The V gene lost 7 bases and the J gene lost 6 bases, with 16 bases spanning the gap. DNA of the CDR3: TGTGCCAGTACCTCCCGGAGGATAGGCGAGCAGTACGTC. Protein sequence: CASTSRRIGEQYV.